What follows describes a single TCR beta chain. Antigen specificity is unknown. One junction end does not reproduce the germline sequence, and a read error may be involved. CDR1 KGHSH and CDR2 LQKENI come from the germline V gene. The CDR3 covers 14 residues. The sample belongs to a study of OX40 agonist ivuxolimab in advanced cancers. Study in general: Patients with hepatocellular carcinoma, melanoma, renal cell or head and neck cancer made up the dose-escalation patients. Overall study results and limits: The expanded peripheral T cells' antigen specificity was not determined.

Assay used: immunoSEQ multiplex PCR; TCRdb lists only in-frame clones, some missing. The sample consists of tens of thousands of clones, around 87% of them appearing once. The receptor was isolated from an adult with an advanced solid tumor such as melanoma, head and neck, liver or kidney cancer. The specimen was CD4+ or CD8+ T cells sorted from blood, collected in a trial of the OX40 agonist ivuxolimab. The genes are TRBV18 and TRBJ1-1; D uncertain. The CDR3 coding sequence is TGTGCCAGCTCACGTGACCGGGCAAATCCCGAAGGTTTCTTT. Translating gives CASSRDRANPEGFF. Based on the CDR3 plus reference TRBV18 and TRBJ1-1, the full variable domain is NAGVMQNPRHLVRRRGQEARLRCSPMKGHSHVYWYRQLPEEGLKFMVYLQKENIIDESGMPKERFSAEFPKEGPSILRIQQVVRGDSAAYFCASSRDRANPEGFFGQGTRLTVV.